These 10 T cell receptor beta chains share one sample of origin, sequenced in a study of blood T cell repertoires in COVID-19. Assay used: immunoSEQ multiplex PCR; TCRdb lists only in-frame clones, some missing. There are roughly 230,000 clones in the sample; 85% occur only once, and roughly 6.7% lies in the top ten. The sample consisted of PBMCs or T cells enriched from blood (not recorded which). Receptors were obtained from a woman in her forties or fifties who had been exposed to COVID-19.

The rearrangement uses TRBV19 and TRBJ1-1; 12 bases align to TRBD1. Unmatched junction bases numbered 21, after V lost 6 bases and J lost 1 base. The CDR3 loop spans 21 amino acids. Per the germline V gene, CDR1 is LNHDA and CDR2 is SQIVND (reference sequence). In DNA form, the CDR3 reads TGTGCCAGTAGGGGGGACCAATTCGGGACAGGGGGCCCCAGGGGGAACACTGAAGCTTTCTTT. Its protein is CASRGDQFGTGGPRGNTEAFF.

The gene calls are TRBV27 and TRBJ2-6; D uncertain. V was pared by 3 bases and J by 1 base, with 4 bases between. The germline CDR1 and CDR2 sequences are MNHEY and SMNVEV (reference sequence). The length of the CDR3 is 14 residues. The CDR3 DNA reads as TGTGCCAGCAGTTTGCGTTCTGGGGCCAACGTCCTGACTTTC. Encoded protein: CASSLRSGANVLTF.

The chain links TRBV4-2 to TRBJ2-1; 12 bases agree with TRBD2. With 1 base clipped from V and 5 bases from J, the junction kept 3 bases outside the gene matches. CDR3 length: 16 amino acids. Germline CDR1 LGHNA, CDR2 YNFKEQ. The CDR3 spells CASSQASGGVNNEQFF. The CDR3 DNA is TGTGCCAGCAGCCAAGCTAGCGGGGGGGTTAACAATGAGCAGTTCTTC.

This clone was picked up one time. The chain has TRBV19 and TRBJ1-2; 7 nucleotides match TRBD1. This CDR3 is built from 17 residues. The V gene's germline CDR1 is LNHDA and CDR2 SQIVND (reference sequence). With V trimmed by 7 bases and J by 3 bases, 17 bases remained unmatched. The DNA for the CDR3 is TGTGCCAGTACCACAAGAACGGGACAGACCCCAGACTATGGCTACACCTTC. It specifies CASTTRTGQTPDYGYTF. The full variable domain, completed using reference TRBV19 and TRBJ1-2, is DGGITQSPKYLFRKEGQNVTLSCEQNLNHDAMYWYRQDPGQGLRLIYYSQIVNDFQKGDIAEGYSVSREKKESFPLTVTSAQKNPTAFYLCASTTRTGQTPDYGYTFGSGTRLTVV.

The chain carries TRBV4-1 and TRBJ2-7; no clear D. CDR3 length equals 14 residues. Germline-derived CDR1 and CDR2 are MGHRA and YSYEKL. V gave up 1 base and J gave up 6 bases, with 13 bases separating them. CDR3 amino acids: CASSQALGSSEQYF. CDR3 in DNA: TGCGCCAGCAGCCAAGCTCTGGGTAGCAGCGAGCAGTACTTC.

This clone was seen only once. The sample has other DNA sequences that encode this CDR3 too. V gene TRBV18 combines with J gene TRBJ1-1; D may be TRBD1 (5 bases). The germline V gene encodes CDR1 KGHSH and CDR2 LQKENI. The CDR3 loop spans 13 amino acids. With 6 bases removed from V and 3 bases from J, the gap between germline ends came to 11 bases. Here the CDR3 DNA reads TGTGCCAGCTCCAGGGAAGGGGACACTGAAGCTTTCTTT. Translation: CASSREGDTEAFF.

This chain joins TRBV19 and TRBJ1-2; TRBD1 might be the D (5 bases). Looked up from germline, CDR1 is LNHDA and CDR2 is SQIVND (reference sequence). The CDR3 has 16 amino acids. V shed 4 bases and J shed 7 bases, with 22 bases lying between them. The CDR3 loop is CASSTPGLSRGSGYTF. The CDR3 DNA sequence: TGTGCCAGTAGTACCCCGGGACTCTCAAGAGGGTCTGGCTACACCTTC. The full variable domain, in which reference TRBV19 and TRBJ1-2 provide the parts outside the CDR3, is DGGITQSPKYLFRKEGQNVTLSCEQNLNHDAMYWYRQDPGQGLRLIYYSQIVNDFQKGDIAEGYSVSREKKESFPLTVTSAQKNPTAFYLCASSTPGLSRGSGYTFGSGTRLTVV.

V and J are TRBV18 and TRBJ2-5; 7 positions match TRBD2. V trimming: 4 bases; J trimming: 4 bases; junction bases outside the gene matches: 0. CDR3 length: 12 residues. The V gene's germline CDR1 is KGHSH and CDR2 LQKENI. CDR3 amino acids: CASSRGGETQYF. The CDR3 DNA sequence: TGTGCCAGCTCACGGGGGGGAGAGACCCAGTACTTC.

The genes are TRBV29-1 and TRBJ1-1; D remains unclear. This CDR3 contains 12 residues. Per germline, CDR1 SQVTM and CDR2 ANQGSEA. With 6 bases removed from V and 8 bases from J, the gap between germline ends came to 16 bases. CDR3 region: CSVASDLIEAFF. DNA of the CDR3: TGCAGCGTCGCTAGCGACCTGATAGAAGCTTTCTTT.

The chain links TRBV7-9 to TRBJ2-7; D not resolved. Germline loops: CDR1 SEHNR, CDR2 FQNEAQ (reference sequence). V was clipped by 5 bases and J by 7 bases, with 12 bases between them. CDR3 length: 12 residues. The CDR3 coding sequence is TGTGCCAGCAGCCTAGACCTCGCGGAGCAGTACTTC. It specifies CASSLDLAEQYF.